The clone carrying this TCR beta chain was found a few times. How the authors handled the data: Nucleated cell counts were estimated from reference gene primer amplification. TCRdb's copy holds only in-frame clones and misses some; the assay was immunoSEQ multiplex PCR. The DNA was the basis for D and trimming; V, J and clone size are from that table. The table lists 100,000 to 150,000 clones, roughly 90% of them singletons. Per the germline V gene, CDR1 is KGHSH and CDR2 is LQKENI. V dropped 2 bases and J dropped 4; count of bases not matched to a gene: 0. The length of the CDR3 is 15 residues. The sample comes from a study of blood T cell repertoires in COVID-19. Study background: Samples of COVID-19 (acute and convalescent) were obtained from the United States, Italy and Spain. Nucleic acid was either cDNA or gDNA, and it came from T cells, B-cell-depleted T cells, or PBMCs.

Sequencing was performed on peripheral blood. The receptor was derived from an older man with active COVID-19. This chain connects TRBV18 to TRBJ2-1; 12 bases are a match to TRBD2. This CDR3 is CASSPGLAGYNEQFF. CDR3 DNA: TGTGCCAGCTCACCAGGACTAGCGGGGTACAATGAGCAGTTCTTC.